This T cell receptor (beta chain) was sequenced in a study of T cells of healthy individuals. TCRdb passed the 5' RACE reads through MiXCR, listing each CDR3 protein once. The sample contains tens of thousands of distinct CDR3 sequences, roughly 5.1% of which appear only once. The germline V gene has CDR1 SQVTM and CDR2 ANQGSEA. The junction had 10 bases not matched to a gene; V was cut back by 6 bases and J by 4 bases. The CDR3 runs 14 residues. This clonotype was detected many times. The sequence came from a female donor in good health. This chain joins TRBV29-1 and TRBJ1-2, with 8 bases that match TRBD1. The CDR3 loop reads CSVGQAGDFYGYTF. DNA for the CDR3: TGCAGCGTGGGACAGGCAGGGGACTTCTATGGCTACACCTTC.